The next 17 T cell receptor beta chains were all read from a single sample in a study of blood T cell repertoires in COVID-19. This table comes from immunoSEQ multiplex PCR, and its TCRdb copy is limited to in-frame clones, with some not included. The sample comprises fewer than 300,000 clones, roughly four fifths of which are singletons, and 15% to 19% rests with the top ten. Sequencing was carried out using peripheral blood. The receptors stem from a person aged 70 to 80 with COVID-19, enrolled during active disease.

The chain links TRBV3-1 (or the pseudogene TRBV3-2) to TRBJ1-2; TRBD1 matches 10 bases. V shed 1 base and J 8 bases; nucleotides not matched to a gene: 4. Germline V gives CDR1 LGHDT, CDR2 YNNKEL (reference sequence). The CDR3 is 14 amino acids. CDR3 in DNA: TGTGCCAGCAGCCAAGCGGGACAGGGGTCCGGCTACACCTTC. Encoded protein: CASSQAGQGSGYTF.

This chain connects TRBV5-1 to TRBJ1-2, with TRBD1 as a possible D gene (5 bases). Germline lookup yields CDR1 SGHRS and CDR2 YFSETQ. The CDR3 has 13 residues. V lost 4 bases to trimming and J lost 6 bases, with 13 bases between them. CDR3 loop: CASSPAGQNGYTF. In nucleotides, the CDR3 is TGCGCCAGCAGCCCCGCGGGGCAGAATGGCTACACCTTC.

This clone appeared a few times. The chain combines TRBV19 with TRBJ1-2; the D gene is possibly TRBD1 (6 bases). The length of the CDR3 is 16 residues. CDR1 and CDR2 (germline): LNHDA, SQIVND (reference sequence). V gave up 8 bases and J gave up 4 bases, with 23 bases separating them. CDR3: CASRDVGGAGIYGYTF. The DNA of the CDR3 is TGTGCCAGTCGAGATGTCGGGGGGGCGGGGATCTATGGCTACACCTTC.

The chain has TRBV28 and TRBJ1-6; 8 nucleotides agree with TRBD1. Germline V gene data show CDR1 as MDHEN and CDR2 as SYDVKM. This CDR3 contains 16 residues. V lost 4 bases and J lost 4; bases outside the gene matches: 6. The CDR3 reads CASSSLRQGYNSPLHF. The CDR3 DNA follows: TGTGCCAGCAGTTCCCTCCGACAGGGGTATAATTCACCCCTCCACTTT.

The sample holds one count of this clone. V gene TRBV18 combines with J gene TRBJ1-5; a weak D match, TRBD1 (5 bases). CDR1 KGHSH and CDR2 LQKENI come from the germline V gene. CDR3 size: 12 residues. V lost 5 bases, J lost 6 bases, and 8 bases lay in between. CDR3 protein: CASSSGGQPQHF. The DNA of the CDR3 is TGTGCCAGCTCATCGGGGGGTCAGCCCCAGCATTTT.

Here the CDR3 reads CASSLLDRVHEQYF. The CDR3, as DNA: TGTGCCAGCAGTCTTTTGGACAGGGTCCACGAGCAGTACTTC. The chain has TRBV27 and TRBJ2-7, with TRBD1 matching 8 bases. V was pared by 5 bases and J by 5 bases, with 8 bases of the junction left unmatched. Germline CDR1 reads MNHEY; CDR2 reads SMNVEV (reference sequence). There are 14 residues in the CDR3.

This chain joins TRBV5-8 and TRBJ2-1; 10 nucleotides line up with TRBD1. CDR3 length: 15 amino acids. Trimming took 10 bases from V and 2 from J; bases not matched to a gene: 9. Germline CDR1 reads SGHTS; CDR2 reads YDEGEE. CDR3 sequence: CADNEGQGPYNEQFF. The CDR3 DNA follows: TGTGCCGACAACGAGGGACAGGGGCCCTACAATGAGCAGTTCTTC. Using reference TRBV5-8 and TRBJ2-1 for the parts outside the CDR3, the full variable domain is EAGVTQSPTHLIKTRGQQATLRCSPISGHTSVYWYQQALGLGLQFLLWYDEGEERNRGNFPPRFSGRQFPNYSSELNVNALELEDSALYLCADNEGQGPYNEQFFGPGTRLTVL.

The chain employs TRBV7-6 and TRBJ2-1, with D possibly TRBD2 on 5 matching bases. The V gene's germline CDR1 is SGHVS and CDR2 FNYEAQ. The V gene lost 3 bases and the J gene lost 5 bases, with 11 bases spanning the gap. The CDR3 covers 14 residues. CDR3 DNA: TGTGCCAGCAGCTTTCCGGGGAGTAACAATGAGCAGTTCTTC. Protein: CASSFPGSNNEQFF. Supplemented by reference TRBV7-6 and TRBJ2-1, the full variable domain reads GAGVSQSPRYKVTKRGQDVALRCDPISGHVSLYWYRQALGQGPEFLTYFNYEAQQDKSGLPNDRFSAERPEGSISTLTIQRTEQRDSAMYRCASSFPGSNNEQFFGPGTRLTVL.

The chain joins TRBV24-1 to TRBJ2-2, with D perhaps matching TRBD2 (6 bases). CDR1 is KGHDR and CDR2 is SFDVKD in the germline V gene. This CDR3 is built from 12 residues. The CDR3 protein is CWGEMSTGELFF. CDR3 nucleotide sequence: TGTTGGGGGGAAATGAGCACCGGGGAGCTGTTTTTT.

The chain carries TRBV19 and TRBJ1-1; D ambiguous. The CDR3 extends over 13 amino acids. The ends were cut back, 2 bases at V and 3 bases at J, with 7 bases in the middle. CDR1 and CDR2 from the germline V gene are LNHDA and SQIVND (reference sequence). The CDR3 DNA reads TGTGCCAGTAGTATATGGCGGGACACTGAAGCTTTCTTT. As protein: CASSIWRDTEAFF.

The gene calls are TRBV5-1 and TRBJ1-1, with 9 bases fitting TRBD1. The CDR3 sequence is 14 residues long. Trimming took 3 bases from V and 4 from J; bases not matched to a gene: 4. In germline, CDR1 is SGHRS, CDR2 YFSETQ. As DNA, the CDR3 is TGCGCCAGCAGCTCGGACAGGGGAAGCACTGAAGCTTTCTTT. This encodes CASSSDRGSTEAFF.

The gene calls are TRBV19 and TRBJ2-7; maybe TRBD1 (5 bases). Between the trimmed V and J ends, which lost 7 bases and 5 bases, there was a span of 15 bases. This CDR3 has 13 amino acids. Germline V gives CDR1 LNHDA, CDR2 SQIVND (reference sequence). DNA for the CDR3: TGTGCCAGTAAGGGGCAGGGCCGAGACGAGCAGTACTTC. It yields the protein CASKGQGRDEQYF.

This clone was found once. The chain couples TRBV7-2 to TRBJ1-4; no clear D. The V gene's germline CDR1 is SGHTA and CDR2 FQGNSA. This CDR3 is built from 14 residues. V lost 5 bases and J 7 bases, leaving 14 bases between the germline ends. CDR3 nucleotides: TGTGCCAGCAGCCCTACCTTACCTGGTGAAAAACTGTTTTTT. Amino acids: CASSPTLPGEKLFF.

About this clone: One end of the junction does not line up with germline, which may come from a read error. As DNA, the CDR3 is TGTGCCAGCAGCTCAGGGACAGTCCGCGGGACGTGGTTT. As protein: CASSSGTVRGTWF. The V and J genes are TRBV7-2 and TRBJ1-6, with 7 bases that match TRBD1. From germline, CDR1 is SGHTA and CDR2 FQGNSA. This CDR3 comprises 13 residues.

This rearrangement joins TRBV28 to TRBJ1-4; 9 bases match TRBD1. There are 16 residues in the CDR3. J gave up 5 bases and V 6 bases, and 10 bases lay outside the gene matches. Germline assignment: CDR1 MDHEN and CDR2 SYDVKM. The CDR3: CASSPSKGTGNEKLFF. CDR3 nucleotide sequence: TGTGCCAGCAGCCCTAGCAAGGGGACAGGGAATGAAAAACTGTTTTTT. Drawing the rest from reference TRBV28 and TRBJ1-4, the complete variable domain is DVKVTQSSRYLVKRTGEKVFLECVQDMDHENMFWYRQDPGLGLRLIYFSYDVKMKEKGDIPEGYSVSREKKERFSLILESASTNQTSMYLCASSPSKGTGNEKLFFGSGTQLSVL.

This clone was detected a few times. V is TRBV19 and J is TRBJ2-5; tentatively, D is TRBD2 (5 bases). Germline-derived CDR1 and CDR2 are LNHDA and SQIVND (reference sequence). The CDR3 has 14 amino acids. Trimming shortened V by 4 bases and J by 5 bases, and 14 bases separated the two germline ends. The CDR3 protein is CASSTRTGEETQYF. For the CDR3, the DNA is TGTGCCAGTAGTACCCGGACTGGAGAGGAGACCCAGTACTTC. The full variable domain, rest sourced from reference TRBV19 and TRBJ2-5, is DGGITQSPKYLFRKEGQNVTLSCEQNLNHDAMYWYRQDPGQGLRLIYYSQIVNDFQKGDIAEGYSVSREKKESFPLTVTSAQKNPTAFYLCASSTRTGEETQYFGPGTRLLVL.

The chain is built from TRBV5-4 and TRBJ2-7; D gene ambiguous. The CDR3 totals 13 residues. Trimming stripped 4 bases from V and 3 bases from J, with 11 bases between. Germline lookup yields CDR1 SGHNT and CDR2 YYREEE (reference sequence). The CDR3 reads CASSDPTGYEQYF. The CDR3 DNA reads TGTGCCAGCAGCGATCCAACGGGCTACGAGCAGTACTTC.